What follows are 27 T cell receptor beta chains derived from one specimen sequenced in a study of blood T cells in healthy people across ages. With a J-beta primer mix and a sample-barcoded 5' primer, a second PCR ran about 7 to 11 cycles. TCRdb reprocessed the 5' RACE reads via MiXCR and lists one record per CDR3 protein. The table includes approximately 820,000 distinct CDR3 sequences, 40% to 50% detected once. Specimen: blood. These receptors were collected from a man aged 55 to 70 in good health.

This clonotype occurred a few times. The rearrangement uses TRBV20-1 and TRBJ1-2; 7 nucleotides agree with TRBD1. Germline V gene data show CDR1 as DFQATT and CDR2 as SNEGSKA (reference sequence). The CDR3 has 13 residues. Unmatched junction bases numbered 12, after V lost 6 bases and J lost 8 bases. The CDR3 loop is CSALPDRVGGYTF. As DNA, the CDR3 is TGCAGTGCCTTGCCCGACAGGGTGGGAGGCTACACCTTC.

This chain links TRBV6-5 with TRBJ2-1; possible D gene TRBD2, 7 bases. V was trimmed by 5 bases and J by 12 bases, leaving 23 bases between them. The CDR3 is 15 amino acids. CDR1 and CDR2 (germline): MNHEY, SVGAGI. CDR3 sequence reads: CASSGNAGAMGGQFF. The CDR3 coding sequence is TGTGCCAGCAGTGGGAATGCGGGGGCGATGGGGGGGCAGTTCTTC.

The gene calls are TRBV20-1 and TRBJ2-3; no definite D call. Trimming took 6 bases from V and 7 from J, leaving 14 bases between them. This CDR3 has 12 residues. Per the germline V gene, CDR1 is DFQATT and CDR2 is SNEGSKA (reference sequence). The CDR3 protein is CSAPDTWYTQYF. In DNA form, the CDR3 reads TGCAGTGCACCTGACACGTGGTATACGCAGTATTTT.

This chain connects TRBV3-1 to TRBJ2-1, with 7 nucleotides matching TRBD2. In germline, CDR1 is LGHDT, CDR2 YNNKEL (reference sequence). Trimming removed 2 bases from V and 3 bases from J; junction bases left unmatched: 7. There are 16 residues in the CDR3. The CDR3 region is CASSQTGGINYNEQFF. CDR3 DNA: TGTGCCAGCAGCCAAACCGGGGGGATTAACTACAATGAGCAGTTCTTC.

This clonotype was detected only a few times. The chain combines TRBV6-7 with TRBJ1-5, with D hard to call. TRBV6-7 is noted as an ORF with a role that remains uncertain. The V gene lost 11 bases and the J gene lost 5 bases, with 4 bases spanning the gap. The CDR3 is made up of 9 amino acids. The CDR3 DNA follows: TGTGCCTGTCATCAGCCCCAGCATTTT. This encodes CACHQPQHF.

The chain carries TRBV20-1 and TRBJ2-5; no reliable D call. Germline values: CDR1 DFQATT, CDR2 SNEGSKA (reference sequence). There are 13 residues in the CDR3. V was shortened by 1 base and J by 0 bases, with 6 bases between the two germline ends. In DNA form, the CDR3 reads TGCAGTGCTAGAGGAGTTTACCAAGAGACCCAGTACTTC. Translated, it gives CSARGVYQETQYF.

The chain employs TRBV7-9 and TRBJ1-6, with 11 bases lining up with TRBD1. V lost 2 bases, J lost 9 bases, and 9 bases stayed unmatched. The length of the CDR3 is 17 residues. Germline loops: CDR1 SEHNR, CDR2 FQNEAQ (reference sequence). This CDR3 is CASSLNPPGQGGSPLHF. Written as DNA, the CDR3 is TGTGCCAGCAGCTTAAACCCGCCGGGACAGGGGGGTTCACCCCTCCACTTT. Variable domain in full (rest from reference TRBV7-9 and TRBJ1-6): DTGVSQNPRHKITKRGQNVTFRCDPISEHNRLYWYRQTLGQGPEFLTYFQNEAQLEKSRLLSDRFSAERPKGSFSTLEIQRTEQGDSAMYLCASSLNPPGQGGSPLHFGNGTRLTVT.

With regard to this clonotype: One end of the junction varies from germline; a read error may be responsible. V usage is TRBV6-5 and J usage is TRBJ2-3; 12 nucleotides match TRBD2. The CDR3 has 20 amino acids. CDR1 is MNHEY, CDR2 SVGAGI, per germline. The CDR3 reads CASSYSGLAGGLGSTGTQYF. The CDR3, as DNA: TGTGCCAGCAGTTACTCTGGTCTAGCGGGGGGGCTCGGGAGCACAGGTACGCAGTATTTT.

This sequence joins TRBV6-5 and TRBJ2-1; 7 positions match TRBD2. The junction had 5 bases not matched to a gene; V was cut back by 2 bases and J by 7 bases. Germline CDR1 reads MNHEY; CDR2 reads SVGAGI. The CDR3 is made up of 14 amino acids. The CDR3 bases are TGTGCCAGCAGTTACAGCGGGGCGAGGAATGAGCAGTTCTTC. Protein product: CASSYSGARNEQFF.

This chain uses TRBV20-1 with TRBJ2-5, with 7 bases aligning to TRBD1. With the DNA end fitting TRBJ2-7 better, the J assignment may be wrong. Germline CDR1 DFQATT, CDR2 SNEGSKA (reference sequence). The CDR3 spans 14 residues. The CDR3 spells CSAREDRNSYEQYF. The CDR3 DNA follows: TGCAGTGCTAGAGAGGACAGGAACTCCTACGAGCAGTACTTC.

The J gene is TRBJ1-2, the V gene TRBV20-1, with 8 bases that match TRBD1. The germline V gene has CDR1 DFQATT and CDR2 SNEGSKA (reference sequence). CDR3 length: 16 amino acids. V was pared by 1 base and J by 0 bases, with 7 bases of the junction left unmatched. The CDR3, as DNA: TGCAGTGCTAGAGGGGGAAACAGGGGGGCTAACTATGGCTACACCTTC. Its protein is CSARGGNRGANYGYTF.

In its sample, this clonotype was seen a few times. The V call is TRBV12-3 or TRBV12-4, the J call TRBJ2-5; the D gene could be TRBD1 or TRBD2 (5 bases each). V gave up 3 bases and J gave up 5 bases, with 19 bases separating them. The CDR3 totals 16 residues. The CDR3 loop is CASSLSLGTHPETQYF. Here the CDR3 DNA reads TGTGCCAGCAGTTTGTCCCTCGGGACCCACCCCGAGACCCAGTACTTC.

This clonotype was counted ten times or more. The J gene is TRBJ1-4, the V gene TRBV7-9; 9 nucleotides agree with TRBD1. This CDR3 comprises 15 residues. CDR1 SEHNR and CDR2 FQNEAQ come from the germline V gene (reference sequence). Trimming cost V 5 bases and J 7 bases; bases outside gene matches: 8. The CDR3 sequence: CASSQTGGGGEKLFF. CDR3 nucleotide sequence: TGTGCCAGCAGCCAGACAGGGGGAGGAGGTGAAAAACTGTTTTTT. Full variable domain (missing parts from reference TRBV7-9 and TRBJ1-4): DTGVSQNPRHKITKRGQNVTFRCDPISEHNRLYWYRQTLGQGPEFLTYFQNEAQLEKSRLLSDRFSAERPKGSFSTLEIQRTEQGDSAMYLCASSQTGGGGEKLFFGSGTQLSVL.

V and J are TRBV12-3 or TRBV12-4 and TRBJ1-1; 10 nucleotides align to TRBD1. The CDR3 sequence is 16 residues long. V shed 1 base and J 5 bases; nucleotides not matched to a gene: 7. The CDR3 sequence is CASSLGTGGIITEAFF. The CDR3 coding sequence is TGTGCCAGCAGTTTAGGGACAGGGGGAATCATAACTGAAGCTTTCTTT.

The chain joins TRBV6-5 to TRBJ1-2; 7 bases map to TRBD1. The CDR3 extends over 15 amino acids. Looked up from germline, CDR1 is MNHEY and CDR2 is SVGAGI. J lost 7 bases, V lost 0 bases, and 8 bases had no gene match. CDR3 sequence: CASSYSPTGRFGYTF. Written as DNA, the CDR3 is TGTGCCAGCAGTTACTCTCCGACAGGGCGGTTTGGCTACACCTTC.

CDR3 sequence: CASTGVMNTEAFF. The CDR3 DNA reads as TGTGCCAGCACGGGGGTCATGAACACTGAAGCTTTCTTT. V and J are TRBV6-5 and TRBJ1-1, with D possibly being TRBD1 (5 bases). Per germline, CDR1 MNHEY and CDR2 SVGAGI. The CDR3 covers 13 residues. V lost 7 bases and J lost 0, with 9 bases in between.

V gene TRBV29-1 combines with J gene TRBJ2-1; TRBD2 agrees at 10 bases. The CDR3 extends over 14 amino acids. J lost 9 bases, V lost 7 bases, and 12 bases had no gene match. Per germline, CDR1 SQVTM and CDR2 ANQGSEA. CDR3: CSAVQSGGAVEQFF. DNA of the CDR3: TGCAGCGCCGTACAAAGCGGGGGGGCCGTTGAGCAGTTCTTC.

To note about this clonotype: One end of the junction is discordant with germline, which a read error may explain. V and J are TRBV5-8 and TRBJ2-5; tentatively, D is TRBD1 (5 bases). The CDR3 is 16 residues long. Germline V gene lookup returns CDR1 SGHTS and CDR2 YDEGEE. The CDR3 protein is CTSSTGQGLVQETQYF. The CDR3 DNA sequence: TGTACCAGCAGCACCGGACAAGGGTTAGTCCAAGAGACCCAGTACTTC.

The V call is TRBV9, the J call TRBJ1-2; 7 bases are shared with TRBD1. Germline CDR1 reads SGDLS; CDR2 reads YYNGEE. J gave up 0 bases and V 4 bases, and 15 bases lay outside the gene matches. This CDR3 has 18 amino acids. The CDR3: CASSPRKGALGTNYGYTF. In DNA form, the CDR3 reads TGTGCCAGCAGCCCGCGTAAGGGGGCGCTTGGTACTAACTATGGCTACACCTTC.

The chain joins TRBV20-1 to TRBJ2-5; TRBD2 might be the D (6 bases). V was shortened by 5 bases and J by 11 bases, with 27 bases between the two germline ends. Germline V gene sequence: CDR1 DFQATT, CDR2 SNEGSKA (reference sequence). This CDR3 contains 15 residues. The CDR3 DNA sequence: TGCAGTGCTGGGCGGGGAGGCGTGGGAAACAATGAGCAGTACTTC. As protein: CSAGRGGVGNNEQYF.

CDR3 in DNA: TGTGCCAGCAGTTCCATCGACAGGAGCCTTTACAATGAGCAGTTCTTC. Protein product: CASSSIDRSLYNEQFF. The gene calls are TRBV27 and TRBJ2-1; a possible D gene is TRBD1 (6 bases). V lost 4 bases, J lost 4 bases, and 17 bases lay in between. From germline, CDR1 is MNHEY and CDR2 SMNVEV (reference sequence). The CDR3 consists of 16 residues.

This clonotype was counted a few times. The rearrangement uses TRBV20-1 and TRBJ2-1; TRBD2 matches at 9 bases. The germline V gene encodes CDR1 DFQATT and CDR2 SNEGSKA (reference sequence). The CDR3 is made up of 15 amino acids. V trimming: 1 base; J trimming: 4 bases; junction bases outside the gene matches: 5. In DNA form, the CDR3 reads TGCAGTGCTAGAGTTGGAGCGGGGGGTTACAATGAGCAGTTCTTC. Translated, it gives CSARVGAGGYNEQFF.

J is TRBJ2-7 and V is TRBV16; maybe TRBD1 (6 bases). The CDR3 is 14 residues long. Germline CDR1 and CDR2: KGHSY and FQNENV. V was pared by 4 bases and J by 2 bases, with 12 bases between. The CDR3 loop is CASSRGTFPYEQYF. DNA for the CDR3: TGTGCCAGCAGCCGAGGGACATTTCCCTACGAGCAGTACTTC.

A few counts support this clonotype. The chain combines TRBV27 with TRBJ2-5; 10 bases agree with TRBD2. J was trimmed by 9 bases and V by 4 bases; bases with no gene match: 8. Germline V gene sequence: CDR1 MNHEY, CDR2 SMNVEV (reference sequence). This CDR3 has 14 amino acids. The CDR3 DNA reads as TGTGCCAGCAGTTCCGAGCGGGGGGGCGGCGCCCAGTACTTC. Translating it yields CASSSERGGGAQYF.

The J gene is TRBJ2-1, the V gene TRBV29-1; D is ambiguous. The CDR3 totals 14 residues. V dropped 2 bases and J dropped 0 bases, with 8 bases sitting between them. Germline loops: CDR1 SQVTM, CDR2 ANQGSEA. The DNA for the CDR3 is TGCAGCGTTGAAACTCTAAGCTCCTACAATGAGCAGTTCTTC. The encoded protein is CSVETLSSYNEQFF.

This clonotype has only a few counts. This chain uses TRBV7-2 with TRBJ2-7; 8 nucleotides agree with TRBD2. The CDR3 length is 16 residues. CDR1 is SGHTA and CDR2 is FQGNSA in the germline V gene. The V gene end was trimmed by 5 bases and the J gene end by 2 bases; junction bases not matched to a gene: 11. CDR3 protein: CASSPQGGGPAYEQYF. The CDR3 bases are TGTGCCAGCAGCCCGCAAGGCGGGGGGCCAGCCTACGAGCAGTACTTC.

This chain joins TRBV11-2 and TRBJ2-1; D perhaps matches TRBD2 (5 bases). Trimming removed 4 bases at V and 0 bases at J, with 13 bases between. Per germline, CDR1 SGHAT and CDR2 FQNNGV. The CDR3 length is 16 residues. For the CDR3, the DNA is TGTGCCAGCAGCTCCGGAGGACTCTACTCCTACAATGAGCAGTTCTTC. Translation gives CASSSGGLYSYNEQFF.